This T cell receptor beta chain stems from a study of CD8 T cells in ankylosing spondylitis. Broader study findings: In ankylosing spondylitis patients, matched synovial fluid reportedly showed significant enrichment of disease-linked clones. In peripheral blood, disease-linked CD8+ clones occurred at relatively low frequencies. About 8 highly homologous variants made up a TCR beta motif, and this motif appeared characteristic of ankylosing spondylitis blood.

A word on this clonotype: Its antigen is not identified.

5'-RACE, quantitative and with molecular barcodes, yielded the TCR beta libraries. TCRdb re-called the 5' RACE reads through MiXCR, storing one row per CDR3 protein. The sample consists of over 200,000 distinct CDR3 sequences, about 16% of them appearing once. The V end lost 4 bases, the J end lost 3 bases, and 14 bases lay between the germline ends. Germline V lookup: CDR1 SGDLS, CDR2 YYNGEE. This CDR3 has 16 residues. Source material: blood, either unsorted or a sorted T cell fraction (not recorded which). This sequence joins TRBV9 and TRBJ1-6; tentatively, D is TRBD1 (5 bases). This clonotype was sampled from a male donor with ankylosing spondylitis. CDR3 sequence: CASSPMGGGYNSPLHF. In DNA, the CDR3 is TGTGCCAGCAGCCCCATGGGGGGGGGCTATAATTCACCCCTCCACTTT.